The 19 T cell receptor beta chains below were found in one sample sequenced in a study of T cell changes during pregnancy in multiple sclerosis. Produced via immunoSEQ multiplex PCR; TCRdb's table is partial and in-frame only. This sample carries about 59,000 clones, less than 95% of them seen once, and the ten largest clones take over 2%. The sample in question was CD8+ T cells from peripheral blood mononuclear cells, obtained after pregnancy. These receptor sequences come from a female donor with multiple sclerosis, enrolled in a pregnancy study.

The rearrangement joins TRBV19 to TRBJ2-5; 7 nucleotides agree with TRBD2. Trimming cost V 2 bases and J 5 bases; bases outside gene matches: 8. In germline, CDR1 is LNHDA, CDR2 SQIVND (reference sequence). The CDR3 has 15 amino acids. CDR3 nucleotide sequence: TGTGCCAGTAGTATATTGGGAGGGAATGTGGAGACCCAGTACTTC. It encodes CASSILGGNVETQYF.

The chain employs TRBV7-9 and TRBJ2-2, with D tentatively TRBD1 (5 bases). The V end was cut by 5 bases, the J end by 0 bases, with 10 bases between. Germline assignment: CDR1 SEHNR and CDR2 FQNEAQ (reference sequence). This CDR3 has 15 amino acids. Here the CDR3 reads CASSRDSANTGELFF. CDR3 nucleotide sequence: TGTGCCAGCAGCCGCGACAGCGCGAACACCGGGGAGCTGTTTTTT.

The chain recombines TRBV10-1 with TRBJ2-7; TRBD1 aligns across 8 bases. Unmatched junction bases numbered 6, after V lost 2 bases and J lost 6 bases. CDR3 length equals 14 residues. Germline CDR1 and CDR2: WNHNN and SYGVQD (reference sequence). The CDR3 DNA follows: TGCGCCAGCAGTGAGGACAGGGGAGATGGCGAGCAGTACTTC. Translated: CASSEDRGDGEQYF.

This chain joins TRBV4-2 and TRBJ2-7; TRBD1 agrees at 7 bases. The germline V gene has CDR1 LGHNA and CDR2 YNFKEQ. This CDR3 spans 15 amino acids. Unmatched junction bases numbered 11, after V lost 4 bases and J lost 5 bases. As DNA, the CDR3 is TGTGCCAGCAGCCTTCGTAGGGACAGTGCAGACGAGCAGTACTTC. Encoded protein: CASSLRRDSADEQYF.

This chain joins TRBV15 and TRBJ2-3; D remains ambiguous. CDR1 and CDR2 (germline): LNHNV, YYDKDF (reference sequence). Trimming removed 3 bases from V and 6 bases from J, with 16 bases in between. The CDR3 extends over 15 amino acids. Here the CDR3 DNA reads TGTGCCACCAGCAGCAACCAACCTGGCCAGGATACGCAGTATTTT. It translates to CATSSNQPGQDTQYF.

The rearrangement joins TRBV9 to TRBJ1-1, with 10 nucleotides matching TRBD1. V shed 3 bases, J shed 4 bases, and the junction held 6 bases outside the gene matches. The CDR3 length is 15 residues. Germline V gives CDR1 SGDLS, CDR2 YYNGEE. CDR3 sequence reads: CASSGLGQGGTEAFF. For the CDR3, the DNA is TGTGCCAGCAGCGGACTCGGACAGGGGGGCACTGAAGCTTTCTTT.

The rearrangement joins TRBV30 to TRBJ1-1; TRBD1 matches at 10 bases. Germline V gene lookup returns CDR1 GTSNPN and CDR2 SVGIG (reference sequence). With V trimmed by 6 bases and J by 4 bases, 2 bases remained unmatched. The CDR3 is made up of 12 amino acids. CDR3 in amino acids: CACRDRGTEAFF. CDR3 nucleotides: TGTGCCTGCCGGGACAGGGGCACTGAAGCTTTCTTT.

This clone was counted a single time. V gene TRBV14 combines with J gene TRBJ1-4; D might be TRBD1 (5 bases). Germline V gives CDR1 SGHDN, CDR2 FVKESK. CDR3 size: 12 residues. V was shortened by 6 bases and J by 3 bases, with 5 bases between the two germline ends. The CDR3 reads CASRGPNEKLFF. CDR3 coding DNA: TGTGCCAGCAGGGGGCCTAATGAAAAACTGTTTTTT.

This rearrangement joins TRBV7-9 to TRBJ1-1; 9 positions agree with TRBD1. V was pared by 5 bases and J by 4 bases, with 8 bases of the junction left unmatched. The CDR3 loop spans 15 amino acids. Germline V CDR1 and CDR2: SEHNR, FQNEAQ (reference sequence). CDR3 sequence: CASSIGQGQATEAFF. CDR3 nucleotide sequence: TGTGCCAGCAGCATCGGACAGGGGCAGGCCACTGAAGCTTTCTTT.

This rearrangement joins TRBV30 to TRBJ1-1; D gene unclear. The germline gives CDR1 GTSNPN, CDR2 SVGIG (reference sequence). Trimming stripped 5 bases from V and 1 base from J, with 8 bases between. This CDR3 contains 12 residues. The DNA for the CDR3 is TGTGCCTGGGATCCCGGGAACACTGAAGCTTTCTTT. It is translated as CAWDPGNTEAFF.

V gene TRBV27 combines with J gene TRBJ2-5; TRBD1 aligns across 11 bases. Germline lookup yields CDR1 MNHEY and CDR2 SMNVEV (reference sequence). V was clipped by 5 bases and J by 2 bases; unmatched bases: 4. This CDR3 is built from 15 residues. The CDR3 sequence: CASSPGTGGQETQYF. As DNA, the CDR3 is TGTGCCAGCAGTCCCGGGACAGGGGGGCAAGAGACCCAGTACTTC.

This rearrangement joins TRBV5-1 to TRBJ2-3, with 11 bases lining up with TRBD2. This CDR3 is built from 15 residues. Germline V lookup: CDR1 SGHRS, CDR2 YFSETQ. After removal of 6 bases from V and 5 bases from J, the junction contained 8 bases not matched to a gene. CDR3 DNA sequence: TGCGCCAGCAAATTAGCGGGAGGGCCATTAGATACGCAGTATTTT. This codes for CASKLAGGPLDTQYF.

The chain recombines TRBV6-6 with TRBJ2-1; 12 bases line up with TRBD2. The CDR3 runs 15 residues. V gave up 5 bases and J gave up 7 bases; unmatched junction bases: 6. Germline loops: CDR1 MNHNY, CDR2 SVGAGI (reference sequence). CDR3 sequence (DNA): TGTGCCAGCAGTCTCGGACTAGCGGGGACTAATGAGCAGTTCTTC. Translated, it gives CASSLGLAGTNEQFF.

J is TRBJ2-1 and V is TRBV7-3, with a possible D match to TRBD2 (5 bases). The CDR3 totals 15 residues. Per the germline V gene, CDR1 is SGHTA and CDR2 is FQGTGA. With 2 bases removed from V and 0 bases from J, the gap between germline ends came to 8 bases. DNA of the CDR3: TGTGCCAGCAGCTTACAAGCGGACTCCTACAATGAGCAGTTCTTC. Residues: CASSLQADSYNEQFF.

The gene calls are TRBV4-1 and TRBJ1-2; D call uncertain. This CDR3 spans 15 amino acids. Germline CDR1 reads MGHRA; CDR2 reads YSYEKL. V was trimmed by 0 bases and J by 3 bases, leaving 11 bases between them. CDR3 sequence: CASSQDGRIYYGYTF. The CDR3 DNA sequence: TGCGCCAGCAGCCAAGATGGGAGGATTTACTATGGCTACACCTTC.

This chain uses TRBV9 with TRBJ2-5; the D gene is possibly TRBD2 (6 bases). Germline V gives CDR1 SGDLS, CDR2 YYNGEE. The CDR3 runs to 15 residues. V was trimmed by 1 base and J by 5 bases, leaving 15 bases between them. The CDR3 DNA reads as TGTGCCAGCAGCGTATGGTGGAGGAGGGAGGAGACCCAGTACTTC. This gives the protein CASSVWWRREETQYF.

This clone has more than one count but fewer than ten. The CDR3 spells CASHTGGGYTF. The CDR3 DNA reads TGTGCCTCTCACACAGGTGGAGGCTACACCTTC. The chain has TRBV30 and TRBJ1-2; maybe TRBD1 (5 bases). CDR1 is GTSNPN and CDR2 is SVGIG in the germline V gene (reference sequence). CDR3 length: 11 amino acids. The V and J ends lost 7 bases and 8 bases respectively, with 14 bases between them.

This chain connects TRBV13 to TRBJ2-5, with D possibly TRBD2 on 6 matching bases. The CDR3 loop spans 15 amino acids. The V end lost 3 bases, the J end lost 4 bases, and 15 bases lay between the germline ends. The germline V gene has CDR1 PRHDT and CDR2 FYEKMQ (reference sequence). DNA for the CDR3: TGTGCCAGCAGCTTCTGGGGCCGCGGGACAGAGACCCAGTACTTC. It translates to CASSFWGRGTETQYF.

This sequence joins TRBV9 and TRBJ2-7; the match to TRBD2 covers 9 bases. The CDR3 loop spans 15 amino acids. Germline V gene sequence: CDR1 SGDLS, CDR2 YYNGEE. Trimming at V came to 2 bases and at J to 4 bases, leaving 7 bases not matched to a gene. This CDR3 reads CASSVSPGLAYEQYF. Written as DNA, the CDR3 is TGTGCCAGCAGCGTCTCCCCGGGACTAGCTTACGAGCAGTACTTC.